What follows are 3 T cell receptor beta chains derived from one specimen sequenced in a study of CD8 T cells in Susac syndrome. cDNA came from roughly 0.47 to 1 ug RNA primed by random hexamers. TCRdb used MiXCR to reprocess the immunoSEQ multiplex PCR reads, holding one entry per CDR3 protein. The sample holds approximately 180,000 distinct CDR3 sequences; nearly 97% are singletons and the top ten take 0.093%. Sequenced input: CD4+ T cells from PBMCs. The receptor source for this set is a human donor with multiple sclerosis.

In nucleotides, the CDR3 is TGTGCCAGCAGCCCCAGGAGGGGACGGCTGTCTGGAAACACCATATATTTT. Translating it yields CASSPRRGRLSGNTIYF. This rearrangement joins TRBV13 to TRBJ1-3; TRBD1 might be the D (5 bases). This CDR3 is 17 amino acids long. V was clipped by 5 bases and J by 1 base, with 18 bases between them. Germline assignment: CDR1 PRHDT and CDR2 FYEKMQ (reference sequence).

The CDR3 DNA follows: TGTGCCAGCAGCCAACTCCGCAGGGAAACTAATGAAAAACTGTTTTTT. Its translation is CASSQLRRETNEKLFF. The chain combines TRBV3-1 with TRBJ1-4; TRBD1 is a possible D gene (5 bases). The length of the CDR3 is 16 residues. Germline V gene sequence: CDR1 LGHDT, CDR2 YNNKEL (reference sequence). Trimming cost V 2 bases and J 1 base, with 11 bases left between them.

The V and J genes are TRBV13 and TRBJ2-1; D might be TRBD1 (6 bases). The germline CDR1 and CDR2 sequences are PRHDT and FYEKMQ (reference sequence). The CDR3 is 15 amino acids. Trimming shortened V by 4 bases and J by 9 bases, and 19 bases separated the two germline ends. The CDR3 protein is CASSWTPQGSGEQFF. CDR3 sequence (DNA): TGTGCCAGCAGCTGGACACCACAGGGAAGCGGTGAGCAGTTCTTC.